The 21 T cell receptor beta chains given below trace back to one sample, sequenced in a study of lymphopenia after photon versus proton radiotherapy. Sequencing was performed with immunoSEQ multiplex PCR; in TCRdb, only in-frame clones are kept and a portion is missing. The sample shows tens of thousands of clones, roughly 90% of them seen only once. This sample comprised peripheral blood, obtained from a patient treated with photon-based radiotherapy. These receptors all stem from a woman in her sixties or seventies with pancreatic cancer.

The chain couples TRBV9 to TRBJ2-2; no definite D call. CDR1 is SGDLS and CDR2 is YYNGEE in the germline V gene. The CDR3 length is 15 residues. V was clipped by 0 bases and J by 1 base, with 7 bases between them. The chain's CDR3 is CASSVGGLNTGELFF. The CDR3 DNA reads as TGTGCCAGCAGCGTAGGGGGATTGAACACCGGGGAGCTGTTTTTT. Together with reference TRBV9 and TRBJ2-2, the CDR3 gives the full variable domain: DSGVTQTPKHLITATGQRVTLRCSPRSGDLSVYWYQQSLDQGLQFLIQYYNGEERAKGNILERFSAQQFPDLHSELNLSSLELGDSALYFCASSVGGLNTGELFFGEGSRLTVL.

The chain couples TRBV7-8 to TRBJ2-5; 9 nucleotides agree with TRBD2. Trimming cost V 0 bases and J 4 bases; bases outside gene matches: 12. Germline lookup yields CDR1 SGHVS and CDR2 FQNEAQ. This CDR3 contains 18 residues. Here the CDR3 reads CASSLAYRGAGGAETQYF. CDR3 coding DNA: TGTGCCAGCAGCTTAGCGTATCGAGGGGCGGGAGGGGCAGAGACCCAGTACTTC.

J is TRBJ2-3 and V is TRBV7-2, with unresolved D. There are 16 residues in the CDR3. CDR1 is SGHTA and CDR2 is FQGNSA in the germline V gene. Trimming removed 1 base from V and 1 base from J, with 12 bases in between. CDR3 in amino acids: CASSLDGRARTDTQYF. In nucleotides, the CDR3 is TGTGCCAGCAGCTTAGATGGCCGGGCTCGCACAGATACGCAGTATTTT.

The sample holds one count of this clone. This chain links TRBV2 with TRBJ2-1; TRBD2 aligns across 10 bases. Germline-derived CDR1 and CDR2 are SNHLY and FYNNEI. With V trimmed by 8 bases and J by 2 bases, 3 bases remained unmatched. This CDR3 has 14 residues. The CDR3 sequence: CASGSGRAYNEQFF. The CDR3 DNA reads as TGTGCCAGCGGGAGCGGGAGGGCCTACAATGAGCAGTTCTTC. Using reference TRBV2 and TRBJ2-1 for the parts outside the CDR3, the full variable domain is EPEVTQTPSHQVTQMGQEVILRCVPISNHLYFYWYRQILGQKVEFLVSFYNNEISEKSEIFDDQFSVERPDGSNFTLKIRSTKLEDSAMYFCASGSGRAYNEQFFGPGTRLTVL.

The chain is built from TRBV11-3 and TRBJ2-7, with D hard to call. Germline-derived CDR1 and CDR2 are SGHNT and YENEEA. The length of the CDR3 is 14 residues. Trimming pared 5 bases from V and 6 bases from J, leaving 17 bases between. The CDR3 reads CASSPDASWSEQYF. CDR3 nucleotide sequence: TGTGCCAGCAGCCCCGACGCCTCCTGGAGCGAGCAGTACTTC.

The chain recombines TRBV7-9 with TRBJ2-3; D remains ambiguous. This CDR3 comprises 12 residues. Trimming shortened V by 5 bases and J by 3 bases, and 6 bases separated the two germline ends. The germline CDR1 and CDR2 sequences are SEHNR and FQNEAQ (reference sequence). CDR3 DNA: TGTGCCAGCAGCGTCGATACAGATACGCAGTATTTT. Amino acid sequence: CASSVDTDTQYF.

The chain has TRBV15 and TRBJ2-6; D unclear. The length of the CDR3 is 16 residues. Germline CDR1 and CDR2: LNHNV and YYDKDF (reference sequence). The germline V and J ends were trimmed by 5 bases and 2 bases, with 13 bases remaining between them. CDR3 amino acids: CATSVSFRAGANVLTF. DNA for the CDR3: TGTGCCACCAGCGTCTCGTTCCGAGCTGGGGCCAACGTCCTGACTTTC.

The CDR3 DNA reads TGTGCCAGCAGCTCCCCAGGGAAGGCCAACGTCCTGACTTTC. Translation gives CASSSPGKANVLTF. The rearrangement uses TRBV7-2 and TRBJ2-6; D perhaps matches TRBD1 (5 bases). The CDR3 covers 14 residues. Germline CDR1 is SGHTA and CDR2 is FQGNSA. V was shortened by 4 bases and J by 6 bases, with 10 bases between the two germline ends.

The J gene is TRBJ2-1, the V gene TRBV7-2, with TRBD2 matching over 7 bases. From germline, CDR1 is SGHTA and CDR2 FQGNSA. V lost 3 bases and J lost 2; bases outside the gene matches: 4. The CDR3 is 15 amino acids. The CDR3 loop reads CASSFDRGAYNEQFF. CDR3 bases: TGTGCCAGCAGCTTCGACCGGGGGGCCTACAATGAGCAGTTCTTC.

This chain connects TRBV7-2 to TRBJ1-2, with no clear D. The germline V gene encodes CDR1 SGHTA and CDR2 FQGNSA. This CDR3 is built from 16 residues. The germline V and J ends were trimmed by 1 base and 4 bases, with 16 bases remaining between them. The CDR3 protein is CASSLVGRVYVYGYTF. The CDR3 DNA is TGTGCCAGCAGCTTAGTCGGGAGGGTATATGTCTATGGCTACACCTTC.

The chain is built from TRBV5-1 and TRBJ2-5; 10 bases match TRBD1. With 4 bases clipped from V and 3 bases from J, the junction kept 6 bases outside the gene matches. CDR1 is SGHRS and CDR2 is YFSETQ in the germline V gene. The CDR3 contains 15 residues. As DNA, the CDR3 is TGCGCCAGCAGCCCGGACAGGGGGTCAGAAGAGACCCAGTACTTC. This translates into CASSPDRGSEETQYF.

CDR3 coding DNA: TGTGCCACGGGGGGAGGGGGGATTCGATATGGCTACACCTTC. Protein: CATGGGGIRYGYTF. The gene calls are TRBV6-5 and TRBJ1-2; tentative D call: TRBD1 (6 bases). Germline-derived CDR1 and CDR2 are MNHEY and SVGAGI. The CDR3 has 14 residues. Between the trimmed V and J ends, which lost 10 bases and 5 bases, there was a span of 20 bases.

V usage is TRBV19 and J usage is TRBJ2-5; 8 positions match TRBD1. This CDR3 contains 15 residues. CDR1 LNHDA and CDR2 SQIVND come from the germline V gene (reference sequence). The V gene end was trimmed by 3 bases and the J gene end by 4 bases; junction bases not matched to a gene: 7. The CDR3 DNA follows: TGTGCCAGTAGTATTCGGTCAGGGGGCCCAGAGACCCAGTACTTC. This codes for CASSIRSGGPETQYF.

The CDR3, as DNA: TGCGCCAGCAGCCAGGAGACTAGCGGGTACTACGAGCAGTACTTC. It codes for CASSQETSGYYEQYF. This chain uses TRBV4-1 with TRBJ2-7; 10 bases match TRBD2. V was pared by 3 bases and J by 3 bases, with 5 bases of the junction left unmatched. CDR3 size: 15 residues. CDR1 MGHRA and CDR2 YSYEKL come from the germline V gene.

V is TRBV25-1 and J is TRBJ2-1; D gene ambiguous. V lost 4 bases and J lost 9, with 16 bases in between. Germline V gives CDR1 MGHDK, CDR2 SYGVNS. This CDR3 contains 14 residues. The CDR3 here is CASSVLVSQSEQFF. CDR3 DNA: TGTGCCAGCAGTGTGCTAGTCAGCCAGAGTGAGCAGTTCTTC.

This clone was observed a single time. The CDR3 protein is CASSLFWTSGSRGTDTQYF. The CDR3 DNA sequence: TGTGCCAGCAGCTTGTTCTGGACTAGCGGGAGTAGGGGCACAGATACGCAGTATTTT. The genes are TRBV5-6 and TRBJ2-3; the match to TRBD2 covers 13 bases. V was clipped by 1 base and J by 1 base; unmatched bases: 9. The CDR3 spans 19 residues. CDR1 is SGHDT and CDR2 is YYEEEE in the germline V gene.

This clone was seen a single time. The chain is built from TRBV10-3 and TRBJ2-3; 7 bases agree with TRBD2. The germline CDR1 and CDR2 sequences are ENHRY and SYGVKD. The length of the CDR3 is 13 residues. J was trimmed by 3 bases and V by 4 bases; bases with no gene match: 1. CDR3 in amino acids: CAISVSGTDTQYF. The DNA of the CDR3 is TGTGCCATCAGTGTTAGCGGGACAGATACGCAGTATTTT.

In regard to this clone: Its ends do not fully match the called genes, so a read error is possible. The chain joins TRBV7-6 to TRBJ2-5; 9 nucleotides match TRBD2. Germline lookup yields CDR1 SGHVS and CDR2 FNYEAQ. The CDR3 totals 16 residues. CDR3 nucleotide sequence: TGCGCCAGCAGCTTAGCTCATGCGGGAGGGCGGGAGACCCAGTACTTC. Its protein product is CASSLAHAGGRETQYF.

This clone appeared once. The chain is built from TRBV5-1 and TRBJ1-2; D is perhaps TRBD1 (6 bases). CDR3 length equals 16 residues. V lost 1 base to trimming and J lost 4 bases, with 17 bases between them. CDR1 is SGHRS, CDR2 YFSETQ, per germline. CDR3 region: CASSLSWGAPLYGYTF. The DNA for the CDR3 is TGCGCCAGCAGCTTGTCTTGGGGGGCACCCCTCTATGGCTACACCTTC. Full variable domain (remainder filled in from reference TRBV5-1 and TRBJ1-2): KAGVTQTPRYLIKTRGQQVTLSCSPISGHRSVSWYQQTPGQGLQFLFEYFSETQRNKGNFPGRFSGRQFSNSRSEMNVSTLELGDSALYLCASSLSWGAPLYGYTFGSGTRLTVV.

This rearrangement joins TRBV21-1 to TRBJ2-7; the table assigns TRBD2, which was not confirmed against the DNA. TRBV21-1 is labeled a pseudogene. This CDR3 comprises 16 residues. Written as DNA, the CDR3 is TGTGCCAGCAGCAAAGATCCTACGCGTCCCTCCGGGGAGCAGTACTTC. Protein product: CASSKDPTRPSGEQYF.

V is TRBV23-1 and J is TRBJ2-5; 10 positions agree with TRBD2. TRBV23-1 is an ORF, and what it does is uncertain. This CDR3 is built from 16 residues. V trimming: 2 bases; J trimming: 4 bases; junction bases outside the gene matches: 7. The CDR3 spells CASSQGEREGRETQYF. CDR3 nucleotide sequence: TGCGCCAGCAGTCAAGGGGAGCGGGAGGGCCGAGAGACCCAGTACTTC.